These T cell receptor beta chains were read from a single sample in a study of blood T cell repertoires in COVID-19. The data were produced by immunoSEQ multiplex PCR, yet TCRdb's version contains in-frame clones alone and is incomplete. The sample holds 300,000 to 400,000 clones, about nine tenths seen once. Specimen: peripheral blood. These receptor sequences come from an older woman with COVID-19, enrolled during active disease. Each CDR3 is given with its conserved first and last residue. Each record gives: V gene, clone size, D gene, J gene, CDR3 DNA, CDR3 protein. A D gene is named only where the DNA matches it firmly. Only part of the rows carry a size: once, few, many, or a class if the clone is expanded.

TRBV7-8,-,TRBD1,TRBJ1-1,TGTGCCAGCAGCTTTAGACAGGGTTTAAACACTGAAGCTTTCTTT,CASSFRQGLNTEAFF
TRBV6-6,-,TRBD1,TRBJ1-2,TGTGCCAGCACACAGGGGGCTTATGGCTACACCTTC,CASTQGAYGYTF
TRBV5-6,-,TRBD2,TRBJ2-1,TGTGCCAGCAGCTTGGAGCGGGGGGGCCGCAATGAGCAGTTCTTC,CASSLERGGRNEQFF
TRBV25-1,-,-,TRBJ2-4,TGTGCCAGCAGTGATTCCGGAGCCAAAAACATTCAGTACTTC,CASSDSGAKNIQYF
TRBV20-1,once,-,TRBJ1-2,TGCAGTGCTAGTATCGCGGGAGTGAACTATGGCTACACCTTC,CSASIAGVNYGYTF
TRBV2,-,TRBD2,TRBJ2-3,TGTGCCAGCACCCGGGAGGCTAGCGGGGGGGCCACAGATACGCAGTATTTT,CASTREASGGATDTQYF
TRBV5-8,once,-,TRBJ1-3,TGTGCCAGCAGAAGCACGGGTTCTGGAAACACCATATATTTT,CASRSTGSGNTIYF
TRBV7-8,-,-,TRBJ1-3,TGTGCCAGCAGCTTAGCGACAGGTGGAAACACCATATATTTT,CASSLATGGNTIYF
TRBV6-5,-,-,TRBJ2-5,TGTGCCAGCAGAGCCGAGGTTATTCATGGGGAGACCCAGTACTTC,CASRAEVIHGETQYF
TRBV7-2,-,-,TRBJ1-1,TGTGCCAGCAGCTTAGCCACAGCGGCCTCCGGTCTTGAAGCTTTCTTT,CASSLATAASGLEAFF
TRBV14,once,TRBD1,TRBJ1-6,TGTGCCAGCAGCGGACAGGGGGCCTTTAATTCACCCCTCCACTTT,CASSGQGAFNSPLHF
TRBV19,-,TRBD2,TRBJ2-2,TGTGCCAGTAGTGCCTCTAGCGGGGGGAACACCGGGGAGCTGTTTTTT,CASSASSGGNTGELFF
TRBV5-1,-,-,TRBJ2-1,TGCGCCAGCAGCTTACAGGGGAGGTCCTACAATGAGCAGTTCTTC,CASSLQGRSYNEQFF
TRBV18,-,TRBD1,TRBJ1-1,TGTGCCAGCTCACAGGACAGGCGGAACACTGAAGCTTTCTTT,CASSQDRRNTEAFF
TRBV7-2,-,-,TRBJ2-7,TGTGCCAGCAGTTCCGACAACTACGAGCAGTACTTC,CASSSDNYEQYF
TRBV27,-,-,TRBJ2-6,TGTGCCAGCAGTGGTCCGAGCTCTGGGGCCAACGTCCTGACTTTC,CASSGPSSGANVLTF
TRBV7-2,-,-,TRBJ2-7,TGTGCCAGCAGCTTAGGTTGGACTCCTAGCTCCTACGAGCAGTACTTC,CASSLGWTPSSYEQYF
TRBV5-5,-,-,TRBJ1-2,TGTGCCAGCAGCTTGGCCGTGAGTGCGGTACATGGCTACACCTTC,CASSLAVSAVHGYTF
TRBV7-8,-,-,TRBJ1-2,TGTGCCAGCAGCTTAGACCCTCCACAGGGCTATGGCTACACCTTC,CASSLDPPQGYGYTF
TRBV6-5,few,-,TRBJ1-4,TGTGCCAGCACCAGGGGCTCTAATGAAAAACTGTTTTTT,CASTRGSNEKLFF
TRBV19,few,TRBD1,TRBJ2-3,TGTGCCAGTAGTCCTCGTACAGGGGGAAGAGGAGATACGCAGTATTTT,CASSPRTGGRGDTQYF
TRBV18,-,TRBD2,TRBJ2-3,TGTGCCAGCTCACCACTAGCGGGGGCTAGCACAGATACGCAGTATTTT,CASSPLAGASTDTQYF
TRBV6-4,-,-,TRBJ2-2,TGTGCCAGCAGTGACTCCGCAGCGCCGAACACCGGGGAGCTGTTTTTT,CASSDSAAPNTGELFF
TRBV21-1,-,-,TRBJ1-2,TGTGCCAGCAGCAAAGATATGTCCCCCTTTACTAACTTC,CASSKDMSPFTNF
TRBV5-6,-,-,TRBJ2-3,TGTGCCAGCAGCTTGAGAAGTCTCGGGGCAGATACGCAGTATTTT,CASSLRSLGADTQYF
TRBV24-1,-,TRBD1,TRBJ1-2,TGTGCCACCAGTGGCCGGGGACAGAACTATGGCTACACCTTC,CATSGRGQNYGYTF
TRBV30,few,-,TRBJ1-6,TGTGCCTGGAGTTTTGAGGGGGGGGGTTCACCCCTCCACTTT,CAWSFEGGGSPLHF
TRBV5-1,once,TRBD1,TRBJ1-1,TGCGCCACTGGGACAGGAGCGAACACTGAAGCTTTCTTT,CATGTGANTEAFF
TRBV11-2,-,-,TRBJ1-2,TGTGCCAGCAGCTTAGAAGGAGGGAACTATGGCTACACCTTC,CASSLEGGNYGYTF
TRBV5-1,-,TRBD1,TRBJ2-3,TGCGCCAGCAGCAACCGGGACAGGATGACAGATACGCAGTATTTT,CASSNRDRMTDTQYF
TRBV10-3,-,TRBD1,TRBJ2-5,TGTGCCATCAGAGGACAGGGGAACGGAGAGACCCAGTACTTC,CAIRGQGNGETQYF
TRBV15,-,-,TRBJ1-5,TGTGCCACCAGCAGAGCGAGGAATAGCAATCAGCCCCAGCATTTT,CATSRARNSNQPQHF
TRBV3-1/TRBV3-2,-,-,TRBJ2-5,TGTGCCAGCAGCCAAGATGGTACGAGTAATCAAGAGACCCAGTACTTC,CASSQDGTSNQETQYF
TRBV9,-,-,TRBJ2-1,TGTGCCAGCAGCGTAGGGCAGGGGCGCTACAATGAGCAGTTCTTC,CASSVGQGRYNEQFF
TRBV19,-,-,TRBJ1-4,TGTGCCACCGAAAGGGGACTTTTACTGTTTTTT,CATERGLLLFF
TRBV29-1,-,-,TRBJ1-3,TGCAGCGCTGGGGGAGGTAACACCATATATTTT,CSAGGGNTIYF
TRBV6-2/TRBV6-3,-,-,TRBJ1-5,TGTGCCAGCAGTTTGCAGGGTAATCAGCCCCAGCATTTT,CASSLQGNQPQHF
TRBV19,-,-,TRBJ1-1,TGTGCCAGTAGTGATGGGGACACGTTAGAAGCTTTCTTT,CASSDGDTLEAFF
TRBV18,-,-,TRBJ2-7,TGTGCCAGCTCAGGGAGCTCCTACGAGCAGTACTTC,CASSGSSYEQYF
TRBV5-1,few,TRBD2,TRBJ2-7,TGCGCCAGCAGTAACCCCGAGCGGGGGCCTCGAAACGAGCAGTACTTC,CASSNPERGPRNEQYF
TRBV5-1,-,TRBD1,TRBJ1-4,TGCGCCAGCAGCGGAGGACAGGGCGCTAATGAAAAACTGTTTTTT,CASSGGQGANEKLFF
TRBV5-6,-,TRBD1,TRBJ2-7,TGTGCCAGTAATTCGAGGAGACAGGGGGACTACGAGCAGTACTTC,CASNSRRQGDYEQYF
TRBV5-1,-,-,TRBJ2-3,TGCGCCAGCAGGGAGGGGACAGATACGCAGTATTTT,CASREGTDTQYF
TRBV9,-,TRBD1,TRBJ2-1,TGTGCCAGCAGCGCCGGAGGAACAGGGGGCTCCTACAATGAGCAGTTCTTC,CASSAGGTGGSYNEQFF
TRBV10-2,-,-,TRBJ2-7,TGCGCCAGCAGTGTGGCTGGCCCCTACGAGCAGTACTTC,CASSVAGPYEQYF
TRBV6-5,-,-,TRBJ2-7,TGTGCCAGCAGTTACTCGTGGCAGGGCTACGAGCAGTACTTC,CASSYSWQGYEQYF
TRBV7-8,-,TRBD2,TRBJ2-7,TGTGCCAGCAGCCTTAGCGGGGGGGCCTACGAGCAGTACTTC,CASSLSGGAYEQYF
TRBV11-2,-,TRBD1,TRBJ1-2,TGTGCCAGCAGCTCCACCGGGACAGGGGGCTTTGGCTACACCTTC,CASSSTGTGGFGYTF
TRBV29-1,-,TRBD1,TRBJ1-2,TGCAGCGTTGTTCAGTGGCAGGGGGACTATGGCTACACCTTC,CSVVQWQGDYGYTF
TRBV6-2/TRBV6-3,-,TRBD1,TRBJ2-5,TGTGCCAGCAGTTACTCGTCACAGACAGGGGGAATTCAAGAGACCCAGTACTTC,CASSYSSQTGGIQETQYF
TRBV28,-,TRBD2,TRBJ2-1,TGTGCCAGCAGTCTACTAGCGGGGGCGTACAATGAGCAGTTCTTC,CASSLLAGAYNEQFF
TRBV30,-,TRBD1,TRBJ1-2,TGTGCCTGGACCGTACAGGGGGCGGCTGGCTACACCTTC,CAWTVQGAAGYTF
TRBV11-2,-,-,TRBJ2-7,TGTGCCAGCAGCTTAAACGCACGGAGCGTCGAGCAGTACTTC,CASSLNARSVEQYF
TRBV30,-,TRBD1,TRBJ1-1,TGTGCCTGGAGTGTTGTCGGGACAGGGGAAGCTTTCTTT,CAWSVVGTGEAFF
TRBV7-9,-,TRBD1,TRBJ2-7,TGTGCCAGCAGCTCAACCCGACAGGGCTACGAGCAGTACTTC,CASSSTRQGYEQYF